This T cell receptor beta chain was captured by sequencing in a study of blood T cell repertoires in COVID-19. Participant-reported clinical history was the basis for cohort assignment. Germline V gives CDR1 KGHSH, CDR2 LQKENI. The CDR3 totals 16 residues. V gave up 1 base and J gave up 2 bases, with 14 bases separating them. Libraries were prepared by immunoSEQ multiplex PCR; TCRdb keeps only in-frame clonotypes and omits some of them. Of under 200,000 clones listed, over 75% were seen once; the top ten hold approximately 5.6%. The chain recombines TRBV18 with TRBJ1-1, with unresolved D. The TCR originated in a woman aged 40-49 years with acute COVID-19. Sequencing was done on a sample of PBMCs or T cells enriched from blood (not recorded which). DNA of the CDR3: TGTGCCAGCTCACCACTCGAGAGCACGGGTAACACTGAAGCTTTCTTT. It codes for CASSPLESTGNTEAFF.